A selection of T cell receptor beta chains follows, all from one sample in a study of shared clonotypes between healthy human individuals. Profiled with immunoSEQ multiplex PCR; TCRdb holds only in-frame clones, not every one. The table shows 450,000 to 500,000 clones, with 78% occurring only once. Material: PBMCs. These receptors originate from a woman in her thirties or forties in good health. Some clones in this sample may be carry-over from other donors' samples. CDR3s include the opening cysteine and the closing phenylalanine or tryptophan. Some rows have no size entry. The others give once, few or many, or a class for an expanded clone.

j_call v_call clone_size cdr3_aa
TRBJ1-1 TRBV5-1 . CASSLANRVNTEAFF
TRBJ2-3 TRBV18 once CASSPGQGATDTQYF
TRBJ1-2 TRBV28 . CASSPFIRGYTF
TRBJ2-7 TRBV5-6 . CASSFPGMSYEQYF
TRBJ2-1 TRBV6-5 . CASSYQLASSYNEQFF
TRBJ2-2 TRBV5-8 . CASSLGQGIGELFF
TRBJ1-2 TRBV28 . CASSTSGSGYTF
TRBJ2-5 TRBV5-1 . CASSLGLGGETQYF
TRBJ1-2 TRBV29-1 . CSAGGRSGYTF
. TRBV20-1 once CSGQLQETQYF
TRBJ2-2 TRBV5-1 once CASSLDTGDTGELFF
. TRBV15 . CATSREHYYEQYF
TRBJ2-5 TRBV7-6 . CASSLTAGAGGETQYF
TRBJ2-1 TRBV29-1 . CSVESAGGGEQFF
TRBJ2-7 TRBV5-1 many CASSLLTEQYF
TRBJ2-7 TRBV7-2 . CASSLGTSPSLYEQYF
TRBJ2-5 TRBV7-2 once CASRSGGRETQYF
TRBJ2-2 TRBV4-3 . CASSQVPGARLNTGELFF
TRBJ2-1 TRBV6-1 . CASSASGVSSYNEQFF
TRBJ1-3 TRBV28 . CASTGGAGNTIYF
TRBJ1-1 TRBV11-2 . CASSWGQNTAEAFF
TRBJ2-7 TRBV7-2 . CASSPREGYEQYF
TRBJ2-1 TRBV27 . CASSLLGVRGHNEQFF
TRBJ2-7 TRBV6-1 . CASGTSGMIEQYF
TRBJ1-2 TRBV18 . CASSPQTGTGIGLRYGYTF
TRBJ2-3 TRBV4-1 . CASSLTGSYTDTQYF
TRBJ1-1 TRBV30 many CAWTAGRNTEAFF
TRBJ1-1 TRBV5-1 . CASSGPGQMNTEAFF
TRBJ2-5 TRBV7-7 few CASSLAGGRQETQYF
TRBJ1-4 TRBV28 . CASSLRGLATNEKLFF
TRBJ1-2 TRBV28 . CASSPHDARSNYGYTF
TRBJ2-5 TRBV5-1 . CASSLGQQQETQYF
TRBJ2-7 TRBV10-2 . CASSELNYEQYF
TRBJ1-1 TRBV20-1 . CSAPESTEAFF
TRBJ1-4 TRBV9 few CASSGGGGIGEKLFF
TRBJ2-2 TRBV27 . CASSLTGDGGELFF
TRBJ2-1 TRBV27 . CASKKLRHSYNEQFF
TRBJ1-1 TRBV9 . CASSPGSGLTTEAFF
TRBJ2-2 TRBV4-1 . CASSQTGTTFNTGELFF